These 25 T cell receptor beta chains share one sample of origin, sequenced in a study of T cells in Graves' hyperthyroidism and ophthalmopathy. The source material, RNA transcripts, was used to amplify TCR beta CDR3 regions. The TCR CDR3 first-round RT-PCR relied on the HTBI primer set. From the multiplex PCR reads, TCRdb called clonotypes with MiXCR, one entry per CDR3 protein. The sample has over 250,000 distinct CDR3 sequences; under 30% are singletons. The specimen was blood. Receptors originate from a man aged 40-49 years with Graves' hyperthyroidism that later progressed to Graves' ophthalmopathy.

The table lists this clonotype with a few counts. This chain connects TRBV29-1 to TRBJ2-7; no firm D call. The CDR3 length is 12 residues. Trimming left V 1 base short and J 4 bases short, with 8 bases between. Germline assignment: CDR1 SQVTM and CDR2 ANQGSEA. CDR3 DNA sequence: TGCAGCGTTGAAGGTGAAGAGTACGAGCAGTACTTC. It specifies CSVEGEEYEQYF.

The rearrangement uses TRBV6-1 and TRBJ2-7; 11 nucleotides line up with TRBD2. Germline assignment: CDR1 MNHNS and CDR2 SASEGT. CDR3 length: 13 amino acids. V shed 6 bases, J shed 10 bases, and the junction held 8 bases outside the gene matches. The CDR3 is CASRPGLAEGQYF. DNA for the CDR3: TGTGCCAGCAGACCGGGACTAGCGGAGGGCCAGTACTTC.

This clonotype was seen repeatedly, ten times or more. The CDR3 coding sequence is TGTGCCAGCAGTTATGCTTTGGACTATGGCTACACCTTC. As protein: CASSYALDYGYTF. The chain employs TRBV6-5 and TRBJ1-2; D remains unclear. There are 13 residues in the CDR3. From germline, CDR1 is MNHEY and CDR2 SVGAGI. Trimming shortened V by 3 bases and J by 3 bases, and 8 bases separated the two germline ends.

This rearrangement joins TRBV6-1 to TRBJ2-2, with TRBD1 identical over 9 bases. Germline V gene data show CDR1 as MNHNS and CDR2 as SASEGT. V shed 6 bases, J shed 4 bases, and the junction held 9 bases outside the gene matches. CDR3 length: 16 amino acids. The CDR3 protein is CASSPGTGKGTGELFF. CDR3 sequence (DNA): TGTGCCAGCAGCCCCGGGACAGGGAAAGGCACCGGGGAGCTGTTTTTT.

This clonotype was counted ten times or more. V is TRBV7-9 and J is TRBJ2-5; no clear D. Trimming removed 6 bases at V and 4 bases at J, with 12 bases between. The CDR3 loop spans 13 amino acids. Germline V gene sequence: CDR1 SEHNR, CDR2 FQNEAQ (reference sequence). CDR3 residues: CASSLGGRETQYF. The CDR3 DNA is TGTGCCAGCAGTTTGGGTGGAAGAGAGACCCAGTACTTC.

This clonotype was observed many times. The V call is TRBV30, the J call TRBJ2-5, with D unresolved. V was trimmed by 8 bases and J by 2 bases, leaving 9 bases between them. This CDR3 is built from 11 residues. CDR1 and CDR2 (germline): GTSNPN, SVGIG (reference sequence). This CDR3 is CARETQETQYF. The CDR3 DNA reads as TGTGCCCGAGAGACTCAAGAGACCCAGTACTTC.

This clonotype has a count of ten or more. The V and J genes are TRBV20-1 and TRBJ1-2; 8 bases align to TRBD1. V was pared by 6 bases and J by 4 bases, with 7 bases of the junction left unmatched. CDR3 length: 13 residues. Looked up from germline, CDR1 is DFQATT and CDR2 is SNEGSKA (reference sequence). The CDR3 sequence is CSAPDRAAYGYTF. CDR3 coding DNA: TGCAGTGCCCCGGACAGGGCTGCCTATGGCTACACCTTC.

This clonotype appeared many times. The CDR3 region is CATSDLDRGEAFF. DNA for the CDR3: TGTGCCACCAGTGACCTCGACAGGGGAGAAGCTTTCTTT. The gene calls are TRBV24-1 and TRBJ1-1; 8 positions agree with TRBD1. The germline gives CDR1 KGHDR, CDR2 SFDVKD. Unmatched junction bases numbered 5, after V lost 4 bases and J lost 8 bases. The CDR3 runs 13 residues.

This clonotype was counted between two and nine times. The CDR3 coding sequence is TGCAGTGCTCTAGCCAGGGGCCTTGTATATCTAGCTTTCTTT. As protein: CSALARGLVYLAFF. This sequence joins TRBV20-1 and TRBJ1-1; tentatively, D is TRBD1 (6 bases). Trimming cost V 5 bases and J 10 bases, with 23 bases left between them. The CDR3 extends over 14 amino acids. Germline values: CDR1 DFQATT, CDR2 SNEGSKA (reference sequence).

The table lists this clonotype with many counts. This chain links TRBV29-1 with TRBJ1-5; 7 bases line up with TRBD1. There are 13 residues in the CDR3. V shed 8 bases and J 3 bases; nucleotides not matched to a gene: 7. Germline CDR1 and CDR2: SQVTM and ANQGSEA. The CDR3 DNA follows: TGCAGCATAAGACAGGGAGTCAATCAGCCCCAGCATTTT. It translates to CSIRQGVNQPQHF. Full variable domain (rest looked up from reference TRBV29-1 and TRBJ1-5): SAVISQKPSRDICQRGTSLTIQCQVDSQVTMMFWYRQQPGQSLTLIATANQGSEATYESGFVIDKFPISRPNLTFSTLTVSNMSPEDSSIYLCSIRQGVNQPQHFGDGTRLSIL.

This clonotype occurred many times. V is TRBV28 and J is TRBJ2-7; D may be TRBD2 (6 bases). The CDR3 is 14 amino acids. Per the germline V gene, CDR1 is MDHEN and CDR2 is SYDVKM. V lost 2 bases and J lost 5, with 13 bases in between. Here the CDR3 reads CASSLPEGPHEQYF. CDR3 DNA sequence: TGTGCCAGCAGTTTACCGGAGGGCCCTCACGAGCAGTACTTC.

The V call is TRBV3-1, the J call TRBJ1-1, with D maybe TRBD1 (5 bases). The CDR3 runs 15 residues. Trimming pared 5 bases from V and 0 bases from J, leaving 13 bases between. Germline CDR1 is LGHDT and CDR2 is YNNKEL (reference sequence). In nucleotides, the CDR3 is TGTGCCAGCAGCTTCGTCGGGGGGGTGAACACTGAAGCTTTCTTT. This codes for CASSFVGGVNTEAFF.

This clonotype has a count of ten or more. This chain uses TRBV19 with TRBJ2-7, with 11 bases aligning to TRBD1. The CDR3 is made up of 15 amino acids. With V trimmed by 5 bases and J by 3 bases, 6 bases remained unmatched. From germline, CDR1 is LNHDA and CDR2 SQIVND (reference sequence). The CDR3 bases are TGTGCCAGTAGTCAAACCGGGACAGGGGGCTACGAGCAGTACTTC. This sequence encodes CASSQTGTGGYEQYF.

This clonotype was recorded at least ten times. This chain links TRBV3-1 with TRBJ2-7, with 7 bases lining up with TRBD1. Trimming cost V 3 bases and J 6 bases; bases outside gene matches: 11. Looked up from germline, CDR1 is LGHDT and CDR2 is YNNKEL (reference sequence). The CDR3 loop spans 15 amino acids. The CDR3 loop reads CASSHLDRMGTEQYF. The DNA for the CDR3 is TGTGCCAGCAGCCACTTGGACAGGATGGGAACCGAGCAGTACTTC.

The chain is built from TRBV10-3 and TRBJ2-7; D remains ambiguous. The V gene's germline CDR1 is ENHRY and CDR2 SYGVKD. This CDR3 is 14 amino acids long. V dropped 0 bases and J dropped 9 bases, with 15 bases sitting between them. DNA for the CDR3: TGTGCCATCAGTGAGTCTCAGGTGACCCGGTGGCAGTACTTC. It encodes CAISESQVTRWQYF.

At least ten counts were recorded for this clonotype. The rearrangement uses TRBV18 and TRBJ2-5, with D tentatively TRBD2 (6 bases). Trimming cost V 2 bases and J 3 bases, with 10 bases left between them. This CDR3 has 14 residues. Germline V gene data show CDR1 as KGHSH and CDR2 as LQKENI. The CDR3 region is CASSPSGDKETQYF. The CDR3 nucleotides are TGTGCCAGCTCACCATCGGGAGATAAAGAGACCCAGTACTTC.

On this clonotype: Being one base from a much bigger clone, this may be a read error. The chain uses TRBV3-1 and TRBJ2-5; 10 bases are shared with TRBD2. The CDR3 totals 18 residues. Germline V CDR1 and CDR2: LGHDT, YNNKEL (reference sequence). V was clipped by 7 bases and J by 3 bases; unmatched bases: 17. The DNA of the CDR3 is TGTGCCAGCAACACACCCCCATCAGGACTAGCGGAAAAAGAGACCCAGTACTTC. Residues: CASNTPPSGLAEKETQYF.

This clonotype was seen many times. The rearrangement joins TRBV20-1 to TRBJ1-2; unclear D gene. This CDR3 comprises 12 residues. Germline CDR1 and CDR2: DFQATT and SNEGSKA (reference sequence). Deletions cut 0 bases from V and 4 bases from J, with 6 bases between. The CDR3 region has the DNA TGCAGTGCTAGAGATAACGGCTATGGCTACACCTTC. Translating gives CSARDNGYGYTF.

This clonotype was detected many times. The chain carries TRBV27 and TRBJ1-3, with D perhaps matching TRBD1 (5 bases). Trimming shortened V by 6 bases and J by 7 bases, and 16 bases separated the two germline ends. This CDR3 comprises 14 residues. The germline CDR1 and CDR2 sequences are MNHEY and SMNVEV (reference sequence). Here the CDR3 DNA reads TGTGCCAGCAGGCGAACCGGGACCGGGAACACCATATATTTT. Translation: CASRRTGTGNTIYF.

In this sample, this clonotype turned up many times. J is TRBJ2-5 and V is TRBV6-5, with TRBD2 matching over 11 bases. The CDR3 is 15 residues long. Germline V CDR1 and CDR2: MNHEY, SVGAGI. Trimming at V came to 8 bases and at J to 2 bases, leaving 7 bases not matched to a gene. CDR3 region: CASSRIAGGQETQYF. The CDR3 nucleotides read TGTGCCAGCTCTCGAATAGCGGGAGGGCAAGAGACCCAGTACTTC.

The chain links TRBV7-9 to TRBJ2-2; D may be TRBD2 (6 bases). The CDR3 consists of 14 residues. V lost 3 bases and J lost 7, with 12 bases in between. Germline loops: CDR1 SEHNR, CDR2 FQNEAQ (reference sequence). Here the CDR3 reads CASSFKGRIGELFF. As DNA, the CDR3 is TGTGCCAGCAGCTTCAAGGGGAGGATCGGGGAGCTGTTTTTT. Drawing the rest from reference TRBV7-9 and TRBJ2-2, the complete variable domain is DTGVSQNPRHKITKRGQNVTFRCDPISEHNRLYWYRQTLGQGPEFLTYFQNEAQLEKSRLLSDRFSAERPKGSFSTLEIQRTEQGDSAMYLCASSFKGRIGELFFGEGSRLTVL.

This clonotype was detected many times. The chain uses TRBV12-3 or TRBV12-4 and TRBJ1-1, with D uncertain. The germline V and J ends were trimmed by 6 bases and 1 base, with 12 bases remaining between them. This CDR3 contains 14 residues. The DNA for the CDR3 is TGTGCCAGCAGCTACCCCGGGAAGAACACTGAAGCTTTCTTT. Translating gives CASSYPGKNTEAFF.

In this sample, this clonotype turned up many times. V is TRBV6-5 and J is TRBJ2-2; D might be TRBD1 or TRBD2, each matching 5 bases. The CDR3 loop spans 17 amino acids. Germline values: CDR1 MNHEY, CDR2 SVGAGI. The V end was cut by 1 base, the J end by 6 bases, with 18 bases between. DNA of the CDR3: TGTGCCAGCAGTTACTTAGGGACCGGATGGATACCCGGGGAGCTGTTTTTT. This gives the protein CASSYLGTGWIPGELFF.

The table lists this clonotype with many counts. CDR3 nucleotides: TGTGCCAGCAGCTTACCTCCAGGGGGTGAAGCTTTCTTT. Translation: CASSLPPGGEAFF. The J gene is TRBJ1-1, the V gene TRBV7-9; 7 bases are shared with TRBD1. The CDR3 totals 13 residues. With 2 bases clipped from V and 7 bases from J, the junction kept 4 bases outside the gene matches. Germline V gives CDR1 SEHNR, CDR2 FQNEAQ (reference sequence).

The CDR3 sequence: CASSLDRVGGYTF. DNA for the CDR3: TGTGCCAGCAGCTTAGACAGGGTTGGTGGCTACACCTTC. The chain couples TRBV7-2 to TRBJ1-2, with D tentatively TRBD1 (6 bases). V shed 1 base and J shed 7 bases, with 10 bases lying between them. The CDR3 totals 13 residues. CDR1 SGHTA and CDR2 FQGNSA come from the germline V gene.